The entry below gives a single T cell receptor (beta chain) sequence along with its context. Germline V lookup: CDR1 SGHAT, CDR2 FQNNGV. V lost 5 bases to trimming and J lost 6 bases, with 6 bases between them. This CDR3 is 11 amino acids long. The data are from a study of CD8 T cells in Susac syndrome. It was with random hexamers that about 0.45 to 1 ug RNA was reverse transcribed. A multiplex approach, immunoSEQ multiplex PCR, amplified TCR beta CDR3 across 54 Vbeta and 13 Jbeta. TCRdb recomputed calls from the immunoSEQ multiplex PCR reads with MiXCR, one row per CDR3 protein. Seen here are roughly 180,000 distinct CDR3 sequences, around 95% observed once, and the top ten hold over 0.12%. TCR beta sequencing covered blood CD8+ and CD4+ T cells. The study used healthy donors as controls matched for age and sex.

The sequence was obtained from a human donor in good health. The sequenced sample was CD4+ T cells from PBMCs. The chain employs TRBV11-2 and TRBJ2-3, with D uncertain. The CDR3 nucleotides are TGTGCCAGCAGCCCTTTGGATACGCAGTATTTT. Protein: CASSPLDTQYF.